The source of this T cell receptor beta chain is a study of neurological immune-mediated disorders. One entry per CDR3 protein results from TCRdb running MiXCR on the 5' RACE reads. The data show approximately 40,000 distinct CDR3 sequences, about a fifth seen once. In its sample, this clonotype was seen many times. Time point here: technical triplicate 3. This receptor was identified in a man aged 55 to 70 with HTLV-1-associated myelopathy (HAM/TSP). The sample was PBMCs.

In nucleotides, the CDR3 is TGTGCCAGCAGCTTAACGGAGGGGCCCCAGTACTTC. As protein: CASSLTEGPQYF. The rearrangement joins TRBV7-3 to TRBJ2-5; D possibly corresponds to TRBD2 (6 bases). Between the trimmed V and J ends, which lost 0 bases and 9 bases, there was a span of 8 bases. Germline lookup yields CDR1 SGHTA and CDR2 FQGTGA. CDR3 length: 12 amino acids.